This T cell receptor (beta chain) was observed in a study of T cell repertoires in cytomegalovirus infection. This CDR3 contains 11 residues. CDR1 and CDR2 (germline): SQVTM, ANQGSEA. Details on this clonotype: Its cognate antigen is unknown. This may be a read error, as it is one base from a much larger clone.

Each CDR3 protein is one row after TCRdb ran MiXCR on the reads. The table lists a few hundred thousand distinct CDR3 sequences, roughly 28% of them singletons, with over 15% in the top ten. The gene calls are TRBV29-1 and TRBJ2-1; 7 nucleotides line up with TRBD1. The origin of this receptor is a human donor in good health (CMV status not recorded). Some clones in this sample may be carry-over from other donors' samples. Sequenced here: cultured PBMCs, sampled from culture after CMV antigen stimulation. CDR3 sequence: CSVYRDRELFF. The CDR3, as DNA: TGCAGCGTTTACCGGGACAGAGAGCTGTTCTTC.